This T cell receptor beta chain was found in a study of PD-1 blockade in classical Hodgkin lymphoma. The germline V gene has CDR1 MNHEY and CDR2 SVGAGI. Trimming took off 2 bases at V and 1 base at J, with 8 bases between the two ends. The CDR3 totals 14 residues. To note about this clone: The antigen remains undetermined.

The time point: newly diagnosed, previously untreated cHL patient sample. The table came from immunoSEQ multiplex PCR; TCRdb's copy has only in-frame clones and leaves some out. The sample holds around 43,000 clones; roughly 90% are singletons and the top ten take 4.9%. The study, taken as a whole, reports: Reported baseline diversity: healthy donors highest, relapsed/refractory patients lowest. The origin of the repertoire differences remains undefined, with disease activity or prior therapy as possible causes.

The clonotype originates from a human donor with classical Hodgkin lymphoma. The sample consisted of peripheral blood mononuclear cells (PBMCs). The rearrangement uses TRBV6-5 and TRBJ1-1; tentatively, D is TRBD1 (5 bases). DNA for the CDR3: TGTGCCAGCAGTTACCAGGGTGGGAACACTGAAGCTTTCTTT. Residues: CASSYQGGNTEAFF.